This T cell receptor (beta chain) emerged from a study of CD8 T cells in Susac syndrome. RNA totalling about 0.45 to 1 ug underwent reverse transcription with random hexamers. TCRdb reanalysed the immunoSEQ multiplex PCR reads using MiXCR and keeps one entry per CDR3 protein. The top ten hold roughly 0.21% of the sample, which has about 300,000 distinct CDR3 sequences, roughly 85% seen once. The CDR3 sequence is 14 residues long. The germline V and J ends were trimmed by 6 bases and 5 bases, with 17 bases remaining between them. CDR1 ENHRY and CDR2 SYGVKD come from the germline V gene. V is TRBV10-3 and J is TRBJ2-7; D might be TRBD1 (6 bases). The receptor comes from a human donor with multiple sclerosis. Sequencing was carried out using CD8+ T cells from PBMCs. CDR3 in amino acids: CAIRLQGTDDEQYF. The DNA of the CDR3 is TGTGCCATCAGGTTACAGGGTACCGACGACGAGCAGTACTTC.